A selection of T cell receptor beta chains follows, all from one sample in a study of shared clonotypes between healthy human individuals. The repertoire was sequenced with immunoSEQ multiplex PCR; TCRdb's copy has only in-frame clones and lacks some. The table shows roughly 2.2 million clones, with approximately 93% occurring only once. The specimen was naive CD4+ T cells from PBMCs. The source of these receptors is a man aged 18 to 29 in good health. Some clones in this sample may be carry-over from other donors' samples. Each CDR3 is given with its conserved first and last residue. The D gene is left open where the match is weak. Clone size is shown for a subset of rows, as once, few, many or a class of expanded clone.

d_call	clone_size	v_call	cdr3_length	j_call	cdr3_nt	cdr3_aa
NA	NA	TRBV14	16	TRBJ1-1	TGTGCCAGCAGAGACATCCGTCGGATCATGAACACTGAAGCTTTCTTT	CASRDIRRIMNTEAFF
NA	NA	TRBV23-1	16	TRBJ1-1	TGCGCCAGCAGTCACCCAGACAGGTGGGATGTCACTGAAGCTTTCTTT	CASSHPDRWDVTEAFF
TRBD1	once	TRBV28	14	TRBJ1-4	TGTGCCAGCAGTTCACAGGGGGGGGAAGGAAAACTGTTTTTT	CASSSQGGEGKLFF
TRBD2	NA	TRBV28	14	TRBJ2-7	TGTGCCAGCACCTCCTCCGGGACTAGCTTAGAGCAGTACTTC	CASTSSGTSLEQYF
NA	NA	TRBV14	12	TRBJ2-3	TGTGCCAGCAGCCCGGGACCGGCTACGCAGTATTTT	CASSPGPATQYF
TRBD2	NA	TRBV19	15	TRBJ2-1	TGTGCCAGCAGATATACTAGCGGGAGTAGCAATGAGCAGTTCTTC	CASRYTSGSSNEQFF
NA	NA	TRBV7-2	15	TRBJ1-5	TGTGCCAGCAGCTTGAGGGGGGGTGGCAATCAGCCCCAGCATTTT	CASSLRGGGNQPQHF
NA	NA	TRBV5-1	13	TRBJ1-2	TGCGCCAGCAGCTTGGGCAGGCTCTATGGCTACACCTTC	CASSLGRLYGYTF
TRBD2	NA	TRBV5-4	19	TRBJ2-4	TGTGCCAGCAGCCCCGGGGGTAGCGGGAGGATCCTAGCCAAAAACATTCAGTACTTC	CASSPGGSGRILAKNIQYF
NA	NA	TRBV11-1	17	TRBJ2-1	TGTGCCAGCATGGGGTCGGGAGTGGGATTTCACTACAATGAGCAGTTCTTC	CASMGSGVGFHYNEQFF
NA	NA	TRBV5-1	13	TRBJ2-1	TGCGCCAGCAGCAGGAGTCTGGTAGATGAGCAGTTCTTC	CASSRSLVDEQFF
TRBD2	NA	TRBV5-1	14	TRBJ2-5	TGCGCCAGCAGCTTCTCGGGGGGCCAAGAGACCCAGTACTTC	CASSFSGGQETQYF
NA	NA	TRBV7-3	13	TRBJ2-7	TGTGCCAGCAGCCACGACTCCTCCTACGAGCAGTACTTC	CASSHDSSYEQYF
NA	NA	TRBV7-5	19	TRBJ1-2	TGTGTCAGAAGCTTATGGGGCAGGGAAAGTATAAGACGAAGCTATGGCTACACCTTC	CVRSLWGRESIRRSYGYTF
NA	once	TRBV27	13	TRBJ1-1	TGTGCCAGCAGTTTAGGTCCAGACACTGAAGCTTTCTTT	CASSLGPDTEAFF
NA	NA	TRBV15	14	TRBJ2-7	TGTGCCACCAGCAGAGATCTCGGGGGCTACGAGCAGTACTTC	CATSRDLGGYEQYF
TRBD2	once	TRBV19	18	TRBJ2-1	TGTGCCAGTAGTATAGGCACTTGGGAGCGGGAGGGCCATAATGAGCAGTTCTTC	CASSIGTWEREGHNEQFF
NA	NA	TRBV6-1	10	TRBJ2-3	TGTGCCAGCAATCCCGATACGCAGTATTTT	CASNPDTQYF
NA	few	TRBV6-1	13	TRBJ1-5	TGTGCCAGCATAAGGGGAGGGCATCAGCCCCAGCATTTT	CASIRGGHQPQHF
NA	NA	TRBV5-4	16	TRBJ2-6	TGTGCCAGCAGCCAACCGACTCGGACTGGGGCCAACGTCCTGACTTTC	CASSQPTRTGANVLTF
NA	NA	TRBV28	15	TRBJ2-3	TGTGCCAGCAGTTTAGGAGGTGGGAGCACAGATACGCAGTATTTT	CASSLGGGSTDTQYF
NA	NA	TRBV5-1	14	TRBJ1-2	TGCGCCAGCAGCTTGGGTACAGGGCGCTATGGCTACACCTTC	CASSLGTGRYGYTF
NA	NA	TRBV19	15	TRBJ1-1	TGTGCCAGTAGTATAGTGGGGAGGAGGAACACTGAAGCTTTCTTT	CASSIVGRRNTEAFF
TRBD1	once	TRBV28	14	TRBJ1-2	TGTGCCAGCAGTATAGGGACAGGGGGTGGTGGCTACACCTTC	CASSIGTGGGGYTF
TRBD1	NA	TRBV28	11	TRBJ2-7	TGTGCCAGCAGTACCGACAGGGGAGAGTACTTC	CASSTDRGEYF
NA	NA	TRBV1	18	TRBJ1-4	TGCACCAGCAGCCATCCCCCGGAGGGGGCGGATCCGGACGAAAAACTGTTTTTT	CTSSHPPEGADPDEKLFF
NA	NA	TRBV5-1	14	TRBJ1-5	TGCGCCAGCAGCAGGGAGGGAGGCAATCAGCCCCAGCATTTT	CASSREGGNQPQHF
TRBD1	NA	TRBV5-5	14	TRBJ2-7	TGTGCCAGCAGCCTAACGACAGGGTACGACGAGCAGTACTTC	CASSLTTGYDEQYF
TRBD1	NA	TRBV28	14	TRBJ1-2	TGTGCCAGCAGTTTCGGACAGGGGGCCTATGGCTACACCTTC	CASSFGQGAYGYTF
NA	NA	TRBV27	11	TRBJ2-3	TGTGCCAGCTTTAGCACAGATACGCAGTATTTT	CASFSTDTQYF
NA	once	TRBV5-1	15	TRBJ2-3	TGCGCCAGTGGGACCGGCCTCACTAGCACAGATACGCAGTATTTT	CASGTGLTSTDTQYF
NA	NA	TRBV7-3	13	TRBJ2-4	TGTGCCAGCAGCCAAGGAGCCAAAAACATTCAGTACTTC	CASSQGAKNIQYF
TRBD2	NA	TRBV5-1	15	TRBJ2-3	TGCGCCAGCGCGGGACTAGCGGGAGGGACAGATACGCAGTATTTT	CASAGLAGGTDTQYF
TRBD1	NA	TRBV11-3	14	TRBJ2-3	TGTGCCAGCAGCCCCCACAGGGGGACAGATACGCAGTATTTT	CASSPHRGTDTQYF
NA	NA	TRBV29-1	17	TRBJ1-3	TGCAGCGTTGAAGATCCCGAGGGTTTGGGGTCTGGAAACACCATATATTTT	CSVEDPEGLGSGNTIYF
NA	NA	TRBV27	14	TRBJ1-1	TGTGCCAGCAGTTTACCAGGGAAATTTGGTGAAGCTTTCTTT	CASSLPGKFGEAFF
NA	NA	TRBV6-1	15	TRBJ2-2	TGTGCCAGCACCCTTGATCCAGCGAACACCGGGGAGCTGTTTTTT	CASTLDPANTGELFF
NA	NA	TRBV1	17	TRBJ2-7	TGCACCAGCAGCCAAGGGGAGCGGGAGCTTCGGAGCGGCGAGCAGTACTTC	CTSSQGERELRSGEQYF
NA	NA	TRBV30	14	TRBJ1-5	TGTGCCTGGAGTATTAGGTCGGTTCGGGGGCCCCAGCATTTT	CAWSIRSVRGPQHF
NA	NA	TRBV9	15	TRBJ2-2	TGTGCCAGCAGCGTAATGGGACTGCCCACCGGGGAGCTGTTTTTT	CASSVMGLPTGELFF
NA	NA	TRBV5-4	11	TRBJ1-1	TGTGCCAGCAGCTTCAGAGATGAAGCTTTCTTT	CASSFRDEAFF
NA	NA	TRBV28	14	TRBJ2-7	TGTGCCAGCAGTTTTCAGGATAGATCCTACGAGCAGTACTTC	CASSFQDRSYEQYF
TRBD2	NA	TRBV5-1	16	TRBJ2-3	TGCGCCAGCAGCTTGGGACTAGCGGGAGATTCAGATACGCAGTATTTT	CASSLGLAGDSDTQYF
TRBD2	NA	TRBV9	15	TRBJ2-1	TGTGCCAGCAGCACAGCGGGAGGACCCTACAATGAGCAGTTCTTC	CASSTAGGPYNEQFF
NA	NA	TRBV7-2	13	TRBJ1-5	TGTGCCAGCAGCTTAGGGGTGGATCAGCCCCAGCATTTT	CASSLGVDQPQHF
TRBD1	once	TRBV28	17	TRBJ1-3	TGTGCCAGCAGTTCGGGACAGATCCTTGTCTCTGGAAACACCATATATTTT	CASSSGQILVSGNTIYF
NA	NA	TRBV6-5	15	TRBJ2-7	TGTGCCAGCAGTTACTCCCCTCCCAGCTCCTACGAGCAGTACTTC	CASSYSPPSSYEQYF
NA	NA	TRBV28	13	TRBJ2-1	TGTGCCACCACCAACTACGCCTACAATGAGCAGTTCTTC	CATTNYAYNEQFF
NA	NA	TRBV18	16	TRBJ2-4	TGTGCCAGCTCACCACCGATCGCACTAGCCAAAAACATTCAGTACTTC	CASSPPIALAKNIQYF
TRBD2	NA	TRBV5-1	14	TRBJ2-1	TGCGCCAGCAGCGGACTAGCGGGGGAAAATGAGCAGTTCTTC	CASSGLAGENEQFF
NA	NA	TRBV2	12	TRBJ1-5	TGTGCCAGTGGTCAGGCCAATCAGCCCCAGCATTTT	CASGQANQPQHF
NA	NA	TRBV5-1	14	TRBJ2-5	TGCGCCAGCAGCCCCCGTGGGGGCGGGGAGACCCAGTACTTC	CASSPRGGGETQYF
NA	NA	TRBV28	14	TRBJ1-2	TGTGCCAGCAGTTTGAGGGCGGACAACTATGGCTACACCTTC	CASSLRADNYGYTF
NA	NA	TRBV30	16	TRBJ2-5	TGTGCCTGGGGAAGGCCCCCAGACCCAGGGCGAGAGACCCAGTACTTC	CAWGRPPDPGRETQYF
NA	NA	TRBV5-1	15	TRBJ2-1	TGCGCCAGCAGCTCTATAGGGGGAGTAGGGAATGAGCAGTTCTTC	CASSSIGGVGNEQFF